The rows below give T cell receptor beta chains drawn from one sample of a study of tumor and adjacent non-tumor tissue in lung cancer. TCRdb independently ran MiXCR on the multiplex PCR reads; one entry per CDR3 protein. This sample carries 70,000 to 80,000 distinct CDR3 sequences, 72% of them seen once, and the ten largest clones take under 9.5%. What was sequenced was lung tumor tissue. The receptors were sampled from a woman in her 40s with non-small cell lung cancer. The CDR3 runs from the conserved cysteine through the conserved F or W.

TRBV6-5	TRBJ2-3	CTIQGVEADTQYF
TRBV20-1	TRBJ1-5	CSAQNLQGWGNQPQHF
TRBV5-5	TRBJ1-1	CASSSTNHRTTEAFF
TRBV6-5	TRBJ1-2	CASSYLTWTREHYGYTF
TRBV10-1	TRBJ2-1	CASRGVNEQFF
TRBV24-1	TRBJ2-1	CATSALDKGNEQFF
TRBV4-1	TRBJ1-1	CTISPQQGVNTEAFF
TRBV28	TRBJ2-1	CASSLAWYGDEQFF
TRBV7-9	TRBJ2-4	CASSLTGGSRNIQYF
TRBV10-3	TRBJ2-1	CAVSDDSDRQQFF
TRBV6-6	TRBJ1-2	CTSSIRDGYTF
TRBV12-3/TRBV12-4	TRBJ2-3	CARTSQVLAGFHTQYF
TRBV4-1	TRBJ2-7	CASSQADTEGKGYIRPYERYF
TRBV11-2	TRBJ1-6	CASCLTSGNNSPLHF
TRBV11-2	TRBJ2-3	CDSRLSARTDTQYF
TRBV5-1	TRBJ2-7	CASSLEREGDEQYF
TRBV4-2	TRBJ2-7	CASSQAHREEKYF
TRBV6-5	TRBJ1-5	CACSSSPGQPQHF
TRBV28	TRBJ2-3	CASGPRDRFTDMQNF
TRBV11-2	TRBJ2-1	CASSSRIITNGGLREQFF
TRBV28	TRBJ2-1	CASSLWWNEQFF
TRBV7-2	TRBJ2-1	CASNSRIAGLNNEQFF
TRBV11-2	TRBJ2-1	CASSLDRSEGIEQLF